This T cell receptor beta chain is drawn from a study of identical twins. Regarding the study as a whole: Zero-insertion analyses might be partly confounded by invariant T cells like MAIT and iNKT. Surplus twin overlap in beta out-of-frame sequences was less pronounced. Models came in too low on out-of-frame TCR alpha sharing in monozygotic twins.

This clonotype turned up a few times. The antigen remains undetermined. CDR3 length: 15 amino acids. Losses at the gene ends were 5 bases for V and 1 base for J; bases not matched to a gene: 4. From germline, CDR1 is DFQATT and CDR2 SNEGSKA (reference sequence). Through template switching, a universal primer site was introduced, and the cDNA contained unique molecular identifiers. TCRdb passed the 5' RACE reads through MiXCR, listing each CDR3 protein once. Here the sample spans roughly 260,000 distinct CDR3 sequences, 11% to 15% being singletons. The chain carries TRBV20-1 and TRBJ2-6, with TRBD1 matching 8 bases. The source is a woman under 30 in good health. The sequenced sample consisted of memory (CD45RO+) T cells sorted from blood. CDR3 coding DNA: TGCAGTGCTTCATACAGGGGGTCTGGGGCCAACGTCCTGACTTTC. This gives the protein CSASYRGSGANVLTF.